This is a list of T cell receptor beta chains from one sample in a study of blood T cell repertoires in COVID-19. The repertoire was sequenced with immunoSEQ multiplex PCR; TCRdb's copy has only in-frame clones and lacks some. The table lists some 210,000 clones, around nine tenths of them singletons, with about 6.3% in the top ten. Sequences were obtained from peripheral blood. The receptors come from a man between 60 and 75 years old who had recovered from COVID-19. Both conserved end residues are part of each CDR3. Expanded clones are given a class, and other clones once, few, many or no size at all.

CASSQDRGDEQYF	TRBV7-2	NA	TRBJ2-7
CASSLDRTGVDYTF	TRBV7-2	NA	TRBJ1-2
CSVPRGTSQETQYF	TRBV29-1	NA	TRBJ2-5
CASSDGTGQPQHF	TRBV3-1/TRBV3-2	few	TRBJ1-5
CASSLLGIYEQYF	TRBV7-9	NA	TRBJ2-7
CASSSLDWAGEQFF	TRBV7-3	NA	TRBJ2-1
CASSLGTGGLTDTQYF	TRBV7-9	NA	TRBJ2-3
CASRDGQTSGNTIYF	TRBV5-1	NA	TRBJ1-3
CASSQGYRGLRTEAFF	TRBV4-3	NA	TRBJ1-1
CASSLAGTGEKLFF	TRBV7-9	NA	TRBJ1-4
CASSSTGTNTGELFF	TRBV5-1	once	TRBJ2-2
CASRVRSEAFF	TRBV6-5	NA	TRBJ1-1
CASREGPDNQPQHF	TRBV19	few	TRBJ1-5
CASKGLADIQYF	TRBV3-1/TRBV3-2	NA	TRBJ2-4
CASSLDLKKRGIGETQYF	TRBV7-2	NA	TRBJ2-5
CASSIGSMNTEAFF	TRBV19	once	TRBJ1-1
CASSPQRTSGSGTQYF	TRBV7-2	NA	TRBJ2-3
CASSLGTSGVLEQYF	TRBV5-1	NA	TRBJ2-7
CASSIAGGYNQPQHF	TRBV19	NA	TRBJ1-5
CAINLGTRGAYEQYF	TRBV27	NA	TRBJ2-7
CATSRLPGTGAYEQYF	TRBV15	NA	TRBJ2-7
CASSLGTGGWNEQFF	TRBV7-9	NA	TRBJ2-1
CASSSRTETYNEQFF	TRBV5-1	NA	TRBJ2-1
CATSEGAGRGISSVQFF	TRBV24-1	NA	TRBJ2-1
CASSPGQGATEAFF	TRBV18	NA	TRBJ1-1
CASSRRQANTGELFF	TRBV25-1	NA	TRBJ2-2
CASRNRDYEQYF	TRBV27	NA	TRBJ2-7
CAISGPRQGNSNEQFF	TRBV10-3	NA	TRBJ2-1
CASSSRRGNQPQHF	TRBV7-2	NA	TRBJ1-5
CASSRTGVFNEQFF	TRBV7-3	NA	TRBJ2-1
CASRPGRFTGANVLTF	TRBV19	few	TRBJ2-6
CASSAQGAKYGYTF	TRBV2	NA	TRBJ1-2
CASTPGTFFNEQFF	TRBV5-6	NA	TRBJ2-1
CASSLTSGGYEQYF	TRBV6-6	NA	TRBJ2-7
CASSSGRGEQYF	TRBV12-3/TRBV12-4	many	TRBJ2-7
CASSSDRGHLFGYTF	TRBV27	NA	TRBJ1-2
CASSAYRVGTGELFF	TRBV7-8	NA	TRBJ2-2
CASSPQGRLEDTQYF	TRBV7-9	NA	TRBJ2-3
CASSHPPGLAAPNEQFF	TRBV3-1/TRBV3-2	NA	TRBJ2-1
CSIRQGGNSPLHF	TRBV29-1	once	TRBJ1-6
CATGLDGDTEAFF	TRBV2	NA	TRBJ1-1